This TCR beta chain was observed in a study of OX40 agonist ivuxolimab in advanced cancers. Whole-study context: An agonistic anti-OX40 (CD134) antibody, ivuxolimab, was used to treat the patients. Three patients, one with hepatocellular carcinoma and two with cutaneous melanoma, responded partially. Study-wide results and limits: CD8+ T cells were the subset that, on average, had more expanded clones than CD4+.

Concerning this clone itself: Its antigen is not known.

The repertoire was sequenced with immunoSEQ multiplex PCR; TCRdb's copy has only in-frame clones and lacks some. The sample holds some 8,000 clones, 90% seen once. V gave up 3 bases and J gave up 6 bases, with 10 bases separating them. Germline CDR1 and CDR2: SGHAT and FQNNGV. The CDR3 has 13 amino acids. This sequence was found in an adult with an advanced solid tumor such as melanoma, head and neck, liver or kidney cancer. The input for sequencing was CD4+ or CD8+ T cells sorted from blood, taken in a trial of the OX40 agonist ivuxolimab. The chain combines TRBV11-2 with TRBJ2-3, with no clear D. The CDR3 DNA follows: TGTGCCAGCAGCTTTACCCGCCCCGATACGCAGTATTTT. This gives the protein CASSFTRPDTQYF.